The clone carrying this T cell receptor (beta chain) was detected a few times. Its antigen is as yet unknown. An oligo carrying a UMI was ligated to the cDNA 3' end. An equimolar mix of RC1.1 and RC1.2 primed the beta chain across TRBC1 and TRBC2. TCRdb analysed the UMI-ligation and nested PCR reads with MiXCR anew, one entry per CDR3 protein. This table holds about 33,000 distinct CDR3 sequences, about a tenth found once. The CDR3 is 16 amino acids. Germline CDR1 and CDR2: SGHTA and FQGTGA. V lost 2 bases to trimming and J lost 4 bases; unmatched junction nucleotides: 8. The data were obtained in a study of quantifying T cell responses using KT2 cells. Study overall: TCR alpha and beta constant-region primers primed reverse transcription of RNA. Study-wide results and limits: Detection of KT2 sequences held at the lowest tested level, about one cell per 100,000 PBMC. Input KT2 cell number predicted KT2 alpha and beta sequence counts linearly over several orders of magnitude.

The sample is PBMC spiked with counted cells of clone KT2. Material: PBMCs spiked with cells of the T cell clone KT2. This clonotype was obtained from a human donor. V is TRBV7-3 and J is TRBJ2-1; 7 positions match TRBD2. CDR3 sequence: CASSLQTTSSYNEQFF. The CDR3 region has the DNA TGTGCCAGCAGCTTACAGACGACTAGCAGTTACAATGAGCAGTTCTTC.